These 30 T cell receptor beta chains were sequenced from one sample in a study of blood T cell repertoires in COVID-19. Libraries were prepared by immunoSEQ multiplex PCR; TCRdb keeps only in-frame clonotypes and omits some of them. The repertoire consists of 170,000 or so clones, with approximately 86% occurring once and the leading ten covering less than 3%. The sample consisted of peripheral blood. The receptor source for this set is a man in his forties or fifties with active or convalescent COVID-19.

The gene calls are TRBV28 and TRBJ1-2, with 7 nucleotides matching TRBD1. The CDR3 has 13 amino acids. V lost 5 bases, J lost 8 bases, and 8 bases stayed unmatched. CDR1 and CDR2 from the germline V gene are MDHEN and SYDVKM. CDR3 coding DNA: TGTGCCAGCAGTATCCGACAGGGTTGGGGCTACACCTTC. Encoded protein: CASSIRQGWGYTF.

This clone has a single count. The V and J genes are TRBV7-9 and TRBJ1-5; D is ambiguous. V was cut by 5 bases and J by 1 base, with 3 bases left in between. Germline V gene sequence: CDR1 SEHNR, CDR2 FQNEAQ (reference sequence). This CDR3 spans 12 amino acids. CDR3 sequence (DNA): TGTGCCAGCAGCCAAAGCAATCAGCCCCAGCATTTT. It codes for CASSQSNQPQHF.

The chain uses TRBV19 and TRBJ1-3; tentative D call: TRBD1 (6 bases). CDR1 LNHDA and CDR2 SQIVND come from the germline V gene (reference sequence). The ends were cut back, 7 bases at V and 4 bases at J, with 14 bases in the middle. This CDR3 region has 14 residues. The CDR3 loop reads CASTNREGGNTIYF. The CDR3 DNA is TGTGCCAGTACTAACAGGGAAGGGGGAAACACCATATATTTT. Complete variable domain (other parts from reference TRBV19 and TRBJ1-3): DGGITQSPKYLFRKEGQNVTLSCEQNLNHDAMYWYRQDPGQGLRLIYYSQIVNDFQKGDIAEGYSVSREKKESFPLTVTSAQKNPTAFYLCASTNREGGNTIYFGEGSWLTVV.

V usage is TRBV7-9 and J usage is TRBJ1-4, with 7 bases fitting TRBD1. V was clipped by 6 bases and J by 4 bases; unmatched bases: 11. Germline assignment: CDR1 SEHNR and CDR2 FQNEAQ (reference sequence). There are 16 residues in the CDR3. CDR3: CASRPVEDRSNEKLFF. The CDR3 DNA reads as TGTGCCAGCAGGCCCGTAGAGGACAGGAGTAATGAAAAACTGTTTTTT.

The CDR3 DNA reads as TGTGCCACCAGTGACGAGCCCCAGCATTTT. This gives the protein CATSDEPQHF. The chain couples TRBV24-1 to TRBJ1-5; D ambiguous. Germline CDR1 reads KGHDR; CDR2 reads SFDVKD. The length of the CDR3 is 10 residues. Trimming stripped 4 bases from V and 8 bases from J, with 2 bases between.

The chain has TRBV28 and TRBJ2-1, with 13 bases aligning to TRBD2. CDR3 length: 14 amino acids. With V trimmed by 9 bases and J by 8 bases, 7 bases remained unmatched. Germline CDR1 MDHEN, CDR2 SYDVKM. The CDR3 region is CASYTSGGAHEQFF. CDR3 coding DNA: TGTGCCAGTTACACTAGCGGGGGGGCCCATGAGCAGTTCTTC.

The chain is built from TRBV19 and TRBJ1-2; TRBD1 is a possible D gene (5 bases). The CDR3 has 13 amino acids. Trimming cost V 5 bases and J 3 bases, with 10 bases left between them. CDR1 is LNHDA, CDR2 SQIVND, per germline (reference sequence). This CDR3 is CASSPRGDYGYTF. DNA for the CDR3: TGTGCCAGTAGTCCCCGGGGGGACTATGGCTACACCTTC.

The CDR3 DNA is TGTGCCAGTGGGGACACGAGGGAGCAGCCCCAGCATTTT. Its translation: CASGDTREQPQHF. This sequence joins TRBV19 and TRBJ1-5, with TRBD1 as a possible D gene (6 bases). The CDR3 is 13 residues long. CDR1 LNHDA and CDR2 SQIVND come from the germline V gene (reference sequence). The V gene lost 8 bases and the J gene lost 7 bases, with 15 bases spanning the gap.

The chain employs TRBV6-5 and TRBJ2-1; TRBD2 matches at 11 bases. With 6 bases clipped from V and 4 bases from J, the junction kept 2 bases outside the gene matches. This CDR3 region has 14 residues. Germline CDR1 and CDR2: MNHEY and SVGAGI. The DNA of the CDR3 is TGTGCCAGCAGGGTAGCGGGGGGGTACAATGAGCAGTTCTTC. Translation gives CASRVAGGYNEQFF.

The chain joins TRBV7-9 to TRBJ2-7; weak D call: TRBD1 (5 bases). V lost 3 bases to trimming and J lost 7 bases, with 10 bases between them. The CDR3 is made up of 12 amino acids. CDR1 is SEHNR and CDR2 is FQNEAQ in the germline V gene (reference sequence). CDR3 coding DNA: TGTGCCAGCAGCTTCTCAGGGTTTGAGCAGTACTTC. Protein sequence: CASSFSGFEQYF.

This chain uses TRBV6-6 with TRBJ1-2; possible D gene TRBD1, 6 bases. CDR1 is MNHNY, CDR2 SVGAGI, per germline (reference sequence). The CDR3 consists of 13 residues. Deletions cut 8 bases from V and 1 base from J, with 11 bases between. The CDR3 DNA is TGTGCCAGCCGGTCGGACAGTAACTATGGCTACACCTTC. This encodes CASRSDSNYGYTF.

This chain joins TRBV6-6 and TRBJ1-5; perhaps TRBD1 as D (5 bases). This CDR3 region has 14 residues. With 2 bases removed from V and 3 bases from J, the gap between germline ends came to 8 bases. Germline V CDR1 and CDR2: MNHNY, SVGAGI (reference sequence). The CDR3 DNA reads as TGTGCCAGCAGTTACGAGGGACTCAATCAGCCCCAGCATTTT. This sequence encodes CASSYEGLNQPQHF.

This rearrangement joins TRBV19 to TRBJ2-5; tentative D call: TRBD2 (5 bases). The CDR3 loop spans 16 amino acids. Per the germline V gene, CDR1 is LNHDA and CDR2 is SQIVND (reference sequence). The V end lost 1 base, the J end lost 5 bases, and 17 bases lay between the germline ends. CDR3 in amino acids: CASSIGGSSIRETQYF. The CDR3 DNA sequence: TGTGCCAGTAGTATAGGAGGGTCGAGCATTCGTGAGACCCAGTACTTC.

A few counts support this clone. The CDR3 reads CASSVVGADTQYF. The DNA for the CDR3 is TGTGCCAGCAGCGTAGTCGGGGCAGATACGCAGTATTTT. The genes are TRBV9 and TRBJ2-3; D is perhaps TRBD2 (5 bases). This CDR3 contains 13 residues. Between the trimmed V and J ends, which lost 0 bases and 4 bases, there was a span of 6 bases. The germline gives CDR1 SGDLS, CDR2 YYNGEE.

The chain carries TRBV7-2 and TRBJ2-2; 8 bases line up with TRBD2. Per germline, CDR1 SGHTA and CDR2 FQGNSA. The CDR3 sequence is 15 residues long. V lost 8 bases to trimming and J lost 5 bases; unmatched junction nucleotides: 10. The CDR3 bases are TGTGCCAGCGGGAGCGGGGGCGCGAGAACCGGGGAGCTGTTTTTT. Its protein is CASGSGGARTGELFF.

The chain is built from TRBV14 and TRBJ2-1; weak D call: TRBD1 (5 bases). The CDR3 extends over 16 amino acids. Trimming left V 4 bases short and J 4 bases short, with 17 bases between. Germline V gene lookup returns CDR1 SGHDN and CDR2 FVKESK. The CDR3 is CASSRFSGNGYNEQFF. The CDR3 DNA is TGTGCCAGCAGCCGTTTTTCAGGGAATGGATACAATGAGCAGTTCTTC.

This sequence joins TRBV6-5 and TRBJ1-3; 10 bases match TRBD1. CDR1 is MNHEY and CDR2 is SVGAGI in the germline V gene. After removal of 7 bases from V and 8 bases from J, the junction contained 5 bases not matched to a gene. The CDR3 contains 13 residues. CDR3 in amino acids: CASKTGGVDTIYF. CDR3 nucleotide sequence: TGTGCCAGCAAGACAGGGGGCGTGGACACCATATATTTT.

The chain is built from TRBV4-1 and TRBJ2-5; 11 nucleotides agree with TRBD2. The junction had 8 bases not matched to a gene; V was cut back by 1 base and J by 1 base. The CDR3 extends over 18 amino acids. The germline V gene encodes CDR1 MGHRA and CDR2 YSYEKL. The CDR3 DNA is TGCGCCAGCAGCCAAGTTATGGTAGCGGGGGGGAGCCAAGAGACCCAGTACTTC. This encodes CASSQVMVAGGSQETQYF.

The chain uses TRBV9 and TRBJ2-7; D gene unclear. The CDR3 has 15 residues. Germline V gives CDR1 SGDLS, CDR2 YYNGEE. Trimming pared 1 base from V and 1 base from J, leaving 12 bases between. The CDR3 loop is CASSVSPETSYEQYF. The CDR3 nucleotides are TGTGCCAGCAGCGTAAGTCCCGAAACTTCCTACGAGCAGTACTTC.

V gene TRBV24-1 combines with J gene TRBJ2-2; TRBD1 matches 9 bases. V lost 5 bases to trimming and J lost 2 bases; unmatched junction nucleotides: 5. The CDR3 totals 16 residues. From germline, CDR1 is KGHDR and CDR2 SFDVKD. The CDR3 here is CATSGHRGRNTGELFF. The CDR3 nucleotides are TGTGCCACCAGTGGGCACAGGGGGCGAAACACCGGGGAGCTGTTTTTT.

This chain connects TRBV9 to TRBJ1-2; possibly TRBD1 for D (6 bases). V was pared by 0 bases and J by 5 bases, with 14 bases between. This CDR3 comprises 15 residues. Germline CDR1 and CDR2: SGDLS and YYNGEE. The CDR3 sequence: CASSVGGHLRYGYTF. The CDR3 DNA sequence: TGTGCCAGCAGCGTAGGGGGGCACCTTAGATATGGCTACACCTTC. The full variable domain, its missing parts supplied by reference TRBV9 and TRBJ1-2, is DSGVTQTPKHLITATGQRVTLRCSPRSGDLSVYWYQQSLDQGLQFLIQYYNGEERAKGNILERFSAQQFPDLHSELNLSSLELGDSALYFCASSVGGHLRYGYTFGSGTRLTVV.

The gene calls are TRBV2 and TRBJ2-1; TRBD1 matches 8 bases. Germline V gene sequence: CDR1 SNHLY, CDR2 FYNNEI. This CDR3 comprises 14 residues. V gave up 5 bases and J gave up 5 bases; unmatched junction bases: 5. CDR3 protein: CASSTTGANNEQFF. The CDR3 DNA follows: TGTGCCAGCAGTACGACAGGGGCGAACAATGAGCAGTTCTTC.

The rearrangement joins TRBV4-1 to TRBJ2-1, with unresolved D. The CDR3 loop spans 16 amino acids. V was cut by 2 bases and J by 0 bases, with 11 bases left in between. CDR1 and CDR2 (germline): MGHRA, YSYEKL. The CDR3 nucleotides are TGCGCCAGCAGCCAATTAGACATGGTCTCCTACAATGAGCAGTTCTTC. Translated, it gives CASSQLDMVSYNEQFF.

The chain links TRBV28 to TRBJ1-2; possibly TRBD1 for D (5 bases). The ends were cut back, 2 bases at V and 1 base at J, with 5 bases in the middle. Germline lookup yields CDR1 MDHEN and CDR2 SYDVKM. The CDR3 runs 13 residues. In DNA form, the CDR3 reads TGTGCCAGCAGTTTACAGGGTAACTATGGCTACACCTTC. It codes for CASSLQGNYGYTF.

This chain connects TRBV5-1 to TRBJ2-1; 10 bases agree with TRBD2. V lost 4 bases, J lost 0 bases, and 7 bases stayed unmatched. Germline V gene sequence: CDR1 SGHRS, CDR2 YFSETQ. The CDR3 covers 17 residues. The CDR3 loop is CASSLHASGGSYNEQFF. As DNA, the CDR3 is TGCGCCAGCAGCCTCCACGCTAGCGGGGGCTCCTACAATGAGCAGTTCTTC. The complete variable domain, with remaining parts taken from reference TRBV5-1 and TRBJ2-1, reads KAGVTQTPRYLIKTRGQQVTLSCSPISGHRSVSWYQQTPGQGLQFLFEYFSETQRNKGNFPGRFSGRQFSNSRSEMNVSTLELGDSALYLCASSLHASGGSYNEQFFGPGTRLTVL.

The chain recombines TRBV7-9 with TRBJ2-2; D is perhaps TRBD2 (6 bases). The CDR3 consists of 16 residues. Per germline, CDR1 SEHNR and CDR2 FQNEAQ (reference sequence). V shed 2 bases and J shed 6 bases, with 16 bases lying between them. CDR3 sequence: CASSLSEAGRSGELFF. The CDR3 nucleotides read TGTGCCAGCAGCTTAAGCGAGGCAGGGAGGTCCGGGGAGCTGTTTTTT.

V usage is TRBV7-6 and J usage is TRBJ1-3; 12 bases map to TRBD1. In germline, CDR1 is SGHVS, CDR2 FNYEAQ. This CDR3 region has 16 residues. After removal of 5 bases from V and 8 bases from J, the junction contained 10 bases not matched to a gene. CDR3: CASSPLGTGGKDTIYF. CDR3 DNA: TGTGCCAGCAGCCCCCTTGGGACAGGGGGCAAAGACACCATATATTTT.

The chain carries TRBV5-8 and TRBJ2-3; D call uncertain. This CDR3 region has 13 residues. CDR1 and CDR2 from the germline V gene are SGHTS and YDEGEE. V dropped 0 bases and J dropped 6 bases, with 8 bases sitting between them. The DNA for the CDR3 is TGTGCCAGCAGCTTGGCCTATACGGATACGCAGTATTTT. As protein: CASSLAYTDTQYF.

The chain carries TRBV18 and TRBJ1-5; D call uncertain. CDR1 and CDR2 from the germline V gene are KGHSH and LQKENI. Trimming took 3 bases from V and 7 from J, leaving 13 bases between them. This CDR3 region has 14 residues. The CDR3 sequence is CASSPGERVQPQHF. The DNA for the CDR3 is TGTGCCAGCTCACCCGGGGAAAGGGTACAGCCCCAGCATTTT.

This sequence joins TRBV5-6 and TRBJ1-6; no clear D. The germline gives CDR1 SGHDT, CDR2 YYEEEE. Between the trimmed V and J ends, which lost 4 bases and 9 bases, there was a span of 14 bases. This CDR3 region has 14 residues. The CDR3 DNA follows: TGTGCCAGCAGCCCTCCGGGTATGGGTTCACCCCTCCACTTT. It specifies CASSPPGMGSPLHF.